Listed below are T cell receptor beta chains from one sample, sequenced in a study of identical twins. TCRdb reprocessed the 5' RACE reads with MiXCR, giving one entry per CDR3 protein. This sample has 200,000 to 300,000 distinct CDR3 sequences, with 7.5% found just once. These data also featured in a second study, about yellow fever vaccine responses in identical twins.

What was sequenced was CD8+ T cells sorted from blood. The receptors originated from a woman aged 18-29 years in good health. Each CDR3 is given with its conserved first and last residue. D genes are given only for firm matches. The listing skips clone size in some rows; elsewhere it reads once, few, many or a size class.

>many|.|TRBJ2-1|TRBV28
CASMGGEQFF
TGTGCCAGCATGGGTGGTGAGCAGTTCTTC
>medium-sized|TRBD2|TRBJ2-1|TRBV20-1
CSATEGTTSYNEQFF
TGCAGTGCAACGGAGGGGACTACTTCCTACAATGAGCAGTTCTTC
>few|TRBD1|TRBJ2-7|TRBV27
CASMETGSYEQYF
TGTGCCAGCATGGAGACAGGGAGCTACGAGCAGTACTTC
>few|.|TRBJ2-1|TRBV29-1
CSVESGKFNEQFF
TGCAGCGTTGAGTCGGGCAAATTTAATGAGCAGTTCTTC
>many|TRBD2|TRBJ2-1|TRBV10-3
CAISGEAGGFSYNEQFF
TGTGCCATCAGTGGGGAAGCGGGAGGTTTCTCCTACAATGAGCAGTTCTTC
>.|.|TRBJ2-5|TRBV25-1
CASSPLWGQQETQYF
TGTGCCAGCAGTCCCTTATGGGGCCAGCAAGAGACCCAGTACTTC
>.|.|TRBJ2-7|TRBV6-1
CASRTQLGSYEQYF
TGTGCCAGCAGAACCCAACTCGGGTCATACGAGCAGTACTTC
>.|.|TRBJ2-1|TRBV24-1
CATSEGPLSNEQFF
TGTGCCACCAGCGAGGGGCCCCTAAGCAATGAGCAGTTCTTC
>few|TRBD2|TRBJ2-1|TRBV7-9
CASSWLPGGSYNEQFF
TGTGCCAGCAGCTGGCTCCCGGGAGGCTCCTACAATGAGCAGTTCTTC
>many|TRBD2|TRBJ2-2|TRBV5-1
CASSFGTSGPGQSGELFF
TGCGCCAGCAGCTTCGGGACTAGCGGCCCCGGCCAGAGCGGGGAGCTGTTTTTT
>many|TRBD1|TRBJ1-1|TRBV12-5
CASDLTGATEAFF
TGTGCTAGTGACCTCACAGGGGCCACTGAAGCTTTCTTT
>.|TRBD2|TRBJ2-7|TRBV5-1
CASSRGRTSYEQYF
TGCGCCAGCAGTCGCGGGAGGACCTCCTACGAGCAGTACTTC
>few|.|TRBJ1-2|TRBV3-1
CASSQSGNYGYTF
TGTGCCAGCAGCCAGTCAGGGAACTATGGCTACACCTTC
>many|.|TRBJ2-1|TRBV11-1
CASSTGGGYNEQFF
TGTGCCAGCAGCACGGGTGGGGGCTACAATGAGCAGTTCTTC
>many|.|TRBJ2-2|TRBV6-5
CASSLVTGTNTGELFF
TGTGCCAGCAGTTTAGTAACAGGGACGAACACCGGGGAGCTGTTTTTT
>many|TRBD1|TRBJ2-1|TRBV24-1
CATSDQGQYNEQFF
TGTGCCACCAGTGACCAGGGACAGTACAATGAGCAGTTCTTC
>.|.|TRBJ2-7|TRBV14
CASSQSNRDEQYF
TGTGCCAGCAGCCAATCGAACAGGGACGAGCAGTACTTC
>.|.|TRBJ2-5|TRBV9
CASSVENRLPQETQYF
TGTGCCAGCAGCGTAGAGAACAGGCTACCCCAAGAGACCCAGTACTTC
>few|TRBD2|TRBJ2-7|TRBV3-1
CASSPTSGMSYEQYF
TGTGCCAGCAGCCCCACTAGCGGGATGAGCTACGAGCAGTACTTC
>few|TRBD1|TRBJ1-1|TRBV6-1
CASSTGTGEGTEAFF
TGTGCCAGCAGTACCGGGACAGGGGAGGGGACTGAAGCTTTCTTT